This T cell receptor beta chain was found in a study of graft-versus-host responses after intestinal transplantation. Notes on the study in general: Ileal or blood samples showed some GvH clones first, and such clones were also found in recipient marrow. Levels of circulating GvH clones at their peak were associated with early post-transplant HvG declines.

Responders (around 200,000, CFSE-labeled) were co-plated with around 200,000 irradiated, violet-dye-labeled stimulators. This CDR3 is 14 amino acids long. Germline V gene data show CDR1 as SGHAT and CDR2 as FQNNGV. V lost 1 base, J lost 5 bases, and 11 bases lay in between. Profiling relied on immunoSEQ multiplex PCR, and the TCRdb table lists in-frame clones only, not all of them. Of 13,000 to 15,000 clones listed, 30% to 35% were seen once; the top ten hold more than 1.5%. This clone was seen a few times. The specimen was alloreactive CD8+ T cells from a mixed lymphocyte reaction culture, collected before intestinal transplant. Documented subset: CFSE-low proliferating T cells sorted from approximately 6-day pre-transplant mixed lymphocyte reaction (GvH or HvG direction). The J gene is TRBJ2-5, the V gene TRBV11-2; unclear D gene. The sequence was collected from a human patient who received an intestinal transplant. The DNA for the CDR3 is TGTGCCAGCAGCTTAGGAGGAACGTGGGAGACCCAGTACTTC. It is translated as CASSLGGTWETQYF.